These 16 T cell receptor beta chains were all obtained from the same sample, sequenced in a study of human T cells and chemical hapten exposure. A single record per CDR3 protein comes from TCRdb applying MiXCR to the RACE reads. This repertoire shows roughly 100,000 distinct CDR3 sequences, 9.3% found once; its top ten account for 2% to 2.5%. Time point meaning: patch test 2, 6 weeks after DPC sensitization. Treatment described: therapeutic diphenylcyclopropenone sensitization with weekly scalp DPC. The material was whole blood, obtained in connection with sensitization to the hapten diphenylcyclopropenone (DPC). These receptors originate from a woman aged 40-49 years with alopecia areata. Some clones in this sample may be carry-over from other donors' samples.

This clonotype appeared a few times. The genes are TRBV29-1 and TRBJ1-1; D gene ambiguous. Trimming took off 7 bases at V and 0 bases at J, with 6 bases between the two ends. The CDR3 totals 11 residues. Germline V gene sequence: CDR1 SQVTM, CDR2 ANQGSEA. CDR3 protein: CSGGMNTEAFF. As DNA, the CDR3 is TGCAGCGGGGGTATGAACACTGAAGCTTTCTTT.

Concerning this clonotype: One end of the junction varies from germline; a read error may be responsible. V is TRBV28 and J is TRBJ2-3; the D call may be TRBD1 or TRBD2 (6 bases each). The CDR3 is 16 residues long. CDR1 is MDHEN and CDR2 is SYDVKM in the germline V gene. The CDR3 region is CASGLGPGASTDTQYF. The CDR3 nucleotides read TGTGCCAGCGGTTTGGGCCCGGGGGCGAGCACAGATACGCAGTATTTT.

This rearrangement joins TRBV7-2 to TRBJ1-1; 7 positions match TRBD1. CDR1 and CDR2 from the germline V gene are SGHTA and FQGNSA. V shed 5 bases and J 7 bases; nucleotides not matched to a gene: 4. This CDR3 is built from 12 residues. This CDR3 is CASSLQGFEAFF. The CDR3 DNA reads as TGTGCCAGCAGCCTACAGGGGTTTGAAGCTTTCTTT.

This clonotype was seen many times. This chain connects TRBV28 to TRBJ2-1; 7 bases match TRBD1. CDR1 is MDHEN and CDR2 is SYDVKM in the germline V gene. CDR3 length: 15 amino acids. J lost 0 bases, V lost 6 bases, and 5 bases had no gene match. CDR3 residues: CASRMGQYSYNEQFF. As DNA, the CDR3 is TGTGCCAGCAGAATGGGACAGTACTCCTACAATGAGCAGTTCTTC.

V is TRBV12-3 or TRBV12-4 and J is TRBJ1-2, with unresolved D. The length of the CDR3 is 12 residues. The V end was cut by 4 bases, the J end by 2 bases, with 5 bases between. The CDR3 region has the DNA TGTGCCAGCAGTTCCCTAAACTATGGCTACACCTTC. Its translation: CASSSLNYGYTF.

This clonotype was observed at least ten times. The chain couples TRBV15 to TRBJ2-1; possible D gene TRBD2, 5 bases. The CDR3 runs 14 residues. V was clipped by 1 base and J by 10 bases, with 14 bases between them. Germline V gene lookup returns CDR1 LNHNV and CDR2 YYDKDF (reference sequence). The CDR3 spells CATSRAVPGREQFF. CDR3 nucleotides: TGTGCCACCAGCAGAGCGGTTCCGGGAAGGGAGCAGTTCTTC.

J is TRBJ1-2 and V is TRBV28, with TRBD1 as a possible D gene (5 bases). With 5 bases removed from V and 4 bases from J, the gap between germline ends came to 8 bases. Germline CDR1 is MDHEN and CDR2 is SYDVKM. The length of the CDR3 is 12 residues. CDR3 in amino acids: CASSRRGYGYTF. The CDR3 DNA is TGTGCCAGCAGTCGGAGGGGCTATGGCTACACCTTC.

The chain uses TRBV11-1 and TRBJ2-7, with 15 bases aligning to TRBD2. This CDR3 has 18 amino acids. CDR1 is SGHAT and CDR2 is FQDESV in the germline V gene (reference sequence). Unmatched junction bases numbered 7, after V lost 4 bases and J lost 0 bases. The CDR3 DNA reads TGTGCCAGCAGCTCGCCGGGACTAGCGGGAGGTCTCTCCTACGAGCAGTACTTC. Protein sequence: CASSSPGLAGGLSYEQYF.

There are many counts of this clonotype. J is TRBJ2-3 and V is TRBV28; D may match TRBD1 or TRBD2 (5 bases each). CDR3 length: 16 amino acids. Trimming removed 2 bases from V and 4 bases from J, with 16 bases in between. Germline-derived CDR1 and CDR2 are MDHEN and SYDVKM. The CDR3 DNA reads as TGTGCCAGCAGTTTACAGGGCCAAGGGGAGTCAGATACGCAGTATTTT. Translated, it gives CASSLQGQGESDTQYF.

This clonotype was counted between two and nine times. The rearrangement uses TRBV28 and TRBJ2-7; D is unclear. The CDR3 covers 11 residues. The ends were cut back, 8 bases at V and 3 bases at J, with 8 bases in the middle. Germline V gene sequence: CDR1 MDHEN, CDR2 SYDVKM. The CDR3 region is CASGVNYEQYF. CDR3 in DNA: TGTGCCAGCGGGGTCAACTACGAGCAGTACTTC.

The V call is TRBV30, the J call TRBJ2-3; 7 bases map to TRBD1. The CDR3 has 13 amino acids. J lost 4 bases, V lost 5 bases, and 6 bases had no gene match. Germline lookup yields CDR1 GTSNPN and CDR2 SVGIG (reference sequence). In nucleotides, the CDR3 is TGTGCCTGGGGGGACAGCTATTCAGATACGCAGTATTTT. It is translated as CAWGDSYSDTQYF.

This clonotype has a count of ten or more. This chain links TRBV27 with TRBJ2-2; the match to TRBD1 covers 8 bases. CDR1 is MNHEY, CDR2 SMNVEV, per germline (reference sequence). The CDR3 is made up of 14 amino acids. V trimming: 2 bases; J trimming: 7 bases; junction bases outside the gene matches: 3. The CDR3 loop reads CASSLGQGVGELFF. As DNA, the CDR3 is TGTGCCAGCAGTTTAGGACAGGGAGTCGGGGAGCTGTTTTTT.

This chain connects TRBV19 to TRBJ2-7; no definite D call. This CDR3 region has 15 residues. Germline assignment: CDR1 LNHDA and CDR2 SQIVND (reference sequence). With 9 bases removed from V and 0 bases from J, the gap between germline ends came to 18 bases. This CDR3 reads CASSGTHPNSYEQYF. CDR3 DNA sequence: TGTGCCAGCTCCGGTACACATCCAAACTCCTACGAGCAGTACTTC.

This clonotype was recorded at least ten times. The genes are TRBV27 and TRBJ2-7; 14 positions agree with TRBD2. The CDR3 totals 20 residues. After removal of 0 bases from V and 0 bases from J, the junction contained 10 bases not matched to a gene. CDR1 is MNHEY and CDR2 is SMNVEV in the germline V gene (reference sequence). The DNA for the CDR3 is TGTGCCAGCAGTTTATCAGGGGTGACTAGCGGGAGGGTAAGCTCCTACGAGCAGTACTTC. It yields the protein CASSLSGVTSGRVSSYEQYF.

This sequence joins TRBV18 and TRBJ2-7; a weak D match, TRBD1 (6 bases). The ends were cut back, 0 bases at V and 1 base at J, with 13 bases in the middle. Germline lookup yields CDR1 KGHSH and CDR2 LQKENI. The CDR3 spans 16 residues. CDR3 coding DNA: TGTGCCAGCTCACCACCATCAGGGGCTAGTTCCTACGAGCAGTACTTC. It encodes CASSPPSGASSYEQYF.

In this sample, this clonotype turned up a few times. The CDR3 protein is CASSLTLAGGKADTQYF. In DNA form, the CDR3 reads TGTGCCAGCAGCTTAACCCTAGCGGGAGGGAAGGCAGATACGCAGTATTTT. This rearrangement joins TRBV7-2 to TRBJ2-3; 12 bases fit TRBD2. The CDR3 is 17 amino acids. Germline loops: CDR1 SGHTA, CDR2 FQGNSA. J was trimmed by 4 bases and V by 2 bases; bases with no gene match: 7.